These 11 T cell receptor beta chains came from one sample sequenced in a study of blood T cell repertoires in COVID-19. The repertoire was sequenced with immunoSEQ multiplex PCR; TCRdb's copy has only in-frame clones and lacks some. The profile shows a few hundred thousand clones, about 92% of them singletons. Material for sequencing was PBMCs or T cells enriched from blood (not recorded which). These receptors were collected from a woman aged 30 to 39 who had recovered from COVID-19.

V and J are TRBV18 and TRBJ2-7, with D perhaps TRBD1 (5 bases). Looked up from germline, CDR1 is KGHSH and CDR2 is LQKENI. The length of the CDR3 is 14 residues. V dropped 4 bases and J dropped 1 base, with 11 bases sitting between them. CDR3 in DNA: TGTGCCAGCTCACGGCCGCCAGGGTCCTACGAGCAGTACTTC. It specifies CASSRPPGSYEQYF.

In DNA, the CDR3 is TGTGCCAGCAGCTTATCGACAGGGAGCTCACCCCTCCACTTT. Protein product: CASSLSTGSSPLHF. The V gene is TRBV7-2, the J gene TRBJ1-6; 7 bases line up with TRBD1. Germline CDR1 and CDR2: SGHTA and FQGNSA. V dropped 2 bases and J dropped 10; count of bases not matched to a gene: 5. This CDR3 spans 14 amino acids.

This clone has more than one count but fewer than ten. The chain employs TRBV12-3 or TRBV12-4 and TRBJ2-1, with D unclear. The V end was cut by 6 bases, the J end by 6 bases, with 9 bases between. The CDR3 has 12 amino acids. CDR3 loop: CASRGWVNEQFF. The CDR3 coding sequence is TGTGCCAGCAGGGGCTGGGTCAATGAGCAGTTCTTC.

This chain's CDR3 is CASSRTSGRAVETQYF. The CDR3, as DNA: TGTGCCAGCAGCAGAACTAGCGGGAGGGCCGTGGAGACCCAGTACTTC. This chain links TRBV21-1 with TRBJ2-5; the table's D call TRBD2 went unverified against the DNA. TRBV21-1 is designated a pseudogene. The CDR3 spans 16 residues.

Of note for this clone: At the DNA level, this CDR3 is encoded by other sequences in the same sample as well. V is TRBV28 and J is TRBJ1-1; the D is unclear. CDR1 MDHEN and CDR2 SYDVKM come from the germline V gene. The CDR3 runs 13 residues. The V end lost 3 bases, the J end lost 2 bases, and 7 bases lay between the germline ends. The CDR3: CASSFRGNTEAFF. The DNA of the CDR3 is TGTGCCAGCAGTTTTCGGGGAAACACTGAAGCTTTCTTT.

The V gene is TRBV7-2, the J gene TRBJ1-4; 10 nucleotides agree with TRBD1. The ends lost 2 bases at V and 6 bases at J; junction bases unmatched: 3. The CDR3 loop spans 15 amino acids. The germline CDR1 and CDR2 sequences are SGHTA and FQGNSA. The CDR3 protein is CASSLRQGAYEKLFF. Written as DNA, the CDR3 is TGTGCCAGCAGCTTAAGACAGGGGGCCTATGAAAAACTGTTTTTT.

The chain has TRBV6-5 and TRBJ1-5, with TRBD1 matching over 9 bases. This CDR3 spans 13 amino acids. V lost 7 bases, J lost 5 bases, and 3 bases stayed unmatched. CDR1 MNHEY and CDR2 SVGAGI come from the germline V gene. The CDR3 spells CASTGQGDQPQHF. DNA for the CDR3: TGTGCCAGCACGGGACAGGGCGATCAGCCCCAGCATTTT.

The chain links TRBV18 to TRBJ1-1; D possibly corresponds to TRBD1 (6 bases). CDR3 length equals 15 residues. Deletions cut 3 bases from V and 4 bases from J, with 15 bases between. Germline assignment: CDR1 KGHSH and CDR2 LQKENI. The CDR3 loop is CASSPTGTVGTEAFF. CDR3 coding DNA: TGTGCCAGCTCACCTACAGGGACGGTGGGCACTGAAGCTTTCTTT.

V is TRBV28 and J is TRBJ1-1; D is unresolved. CDR1 MDHEN and CDR2 SYDVKM come from the germline V gene. The V end was cut by 5 bases, the J end by 3 bases, with 7 bases between. The CDR3 contains 12 residues. This CDR3 reads CASSPTDTEAFF. CDR3 nucleotide sequence: TGTGCCAGCAGTCCAACGGACACTGAAGCTTTCTTT.

The chain employs TRBV28 and TRBJ1-2; perhaps TRBD1 as D (5 bases). The CDR3 loop spans 14 amino acids. Trimming stripped 6 bases from V and 4 bases from J, with 15 bases between. In germline, CDR1 is MDHEN, CDR2 SYDVKM. CDR3 DNA sequence: TGTGCCAGCAGCCCGGCCGCCGGGGGCTATGGCTACACCTTC. This translates into CASSPAAGGYGYTF.

About this clone itself: Relative to the germline gene, one junction end is altered; a read error may explain this. This sequence joins TRBV7-7 and TRBJ2-3, with 7 bases fitting TRBD2. CDR1 is SSHAT and CDR2 is FNYEAQ in the germline V gene (reference sequence). The length of the CDR3 is 13 residues. The CDR3 sequence is CASSVTGGDTQYF. The CDR3 region has the DNA TGTGCTAGCAGCGTAACGGGAGGAGATACGCAGTATTTT.